This TCR beta chain was profiled in a study of T-cell reconstitution after alpha-beta-depleted transplantation in children (dated by TCRdb to the mid-2010s). About the investigation overall: Using TCR repertoire profiling, the study quantitatively followed how T-cell immune reconstitution unfolded in children after TCRalphabeta/CD19-depleted allogeneic hematopoietic cell transplantation.

In light of the paper, this sample's time point label describes: day 60 (about 2 months) after transplantation. This specimen's treatment or condition label, per the study, means: allogeneic hematopoietic cell transplantation with graft depleted of TCRalphabeta T cells and CD19 B cells. The transplant recipients were children given TCRalphabeta/CD19-depleted allogeneic hematopoietic cell grafts. Judged by its sample share, this clonotype qualifies as medium-sized (0.01 to 0.1%). Its antigen has not been determined. Base quality data are lacking; no much larger clone is found one base away. V is reduced by 2 bases and J by 0 bases, leaving a spacing of 16 bases between them. Reading the germline V gene gives CDR1 SGHRS and CDR2 YFSETQ. The CDR3 starts with the cysteine, ends with the phenylalanine, and has 17 residues. Only CDR3 DNA remains: 51 bases, in frame from the first base. What the research found in general, with its limitations: In some patients, the high TCRbeta diversity seen at day 60 was put down to recipient T cells and intrathymic progenitors that had survived conditioning. The apparently early alphabetaT-cell count recovery about two months after transplant was reportedly dependent on only several hundred rapidly expanded clones derived from non-depleted graft cells. Hyperexpanded clone frequencies declined over subsequent months; after one year, T-cell counts and TCRbeta diversity were mostly attributed to newly produced T cells.

Library preparation used PCR. The run used an Illumina HiSeq 2500. TCR library preparation used molecular barcoding, with unique molecular identifiers applied to normalize quantification of the TCRbeta repertoire. TCRdb reworked the public reads: Q25 trimming with fastp, MiXCR clone assembly, productive beta chains retained. A single entry per CDR3 protein holds the most common genes and DNA from its merged rows. The sample contains about 20,000 distinct CDR3 sequences, 10% to 15% of them found a single time. Jointly, the top ten make up around 36% of the sample. The sequence links TRBV5-1 to TRBJ2-3; the D gene is possibly TRBD1 or TRBD2, each agreeing over 6 bases. The input for sequencing was PBMCs, mostly from graft donor cells, taken 60 days after TCRalphabeta/CD19-depleted stem cell transplant. This TCR came from a female patient aged 2-15 years who had a stem cell transplant for congenital amegakaryocytic thrombocytopenia, so the T cells may come from the graft donor. The DNA is as follows: TGCGCCAGCAGCTTTGGGGGGCCCGGGCGCAGCACAGATACGCAGTATTTT. Its protein reads: CASSFGGPGRSTDTQYF.